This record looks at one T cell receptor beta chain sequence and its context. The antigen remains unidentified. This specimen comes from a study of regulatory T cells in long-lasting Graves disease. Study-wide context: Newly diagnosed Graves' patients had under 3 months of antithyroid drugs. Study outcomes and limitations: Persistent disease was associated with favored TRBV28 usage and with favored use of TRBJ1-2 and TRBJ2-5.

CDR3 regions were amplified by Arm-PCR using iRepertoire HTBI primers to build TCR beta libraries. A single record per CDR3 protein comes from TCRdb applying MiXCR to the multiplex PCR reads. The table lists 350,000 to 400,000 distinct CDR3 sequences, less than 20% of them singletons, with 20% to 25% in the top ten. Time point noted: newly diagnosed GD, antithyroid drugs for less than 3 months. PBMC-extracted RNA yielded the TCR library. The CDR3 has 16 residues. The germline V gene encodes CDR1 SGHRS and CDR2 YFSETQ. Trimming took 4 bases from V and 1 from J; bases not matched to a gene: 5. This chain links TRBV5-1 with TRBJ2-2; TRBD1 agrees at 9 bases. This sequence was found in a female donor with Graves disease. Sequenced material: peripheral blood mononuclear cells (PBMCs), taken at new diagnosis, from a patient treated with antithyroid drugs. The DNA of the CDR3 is TGCGCCAGCAGCGATAGGGACAGGGTGAACACCGGGGAGCTGTTTTTT. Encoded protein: CASSDRDRVNTGELFF.